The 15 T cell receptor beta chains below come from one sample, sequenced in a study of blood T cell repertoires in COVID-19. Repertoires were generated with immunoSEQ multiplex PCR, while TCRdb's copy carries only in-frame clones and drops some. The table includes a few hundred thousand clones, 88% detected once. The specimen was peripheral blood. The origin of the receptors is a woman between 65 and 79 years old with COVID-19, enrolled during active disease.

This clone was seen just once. The chain's CDR3 is CASSLGLAGLEQYF. The DNA for the CDR3 is TGTGCCAGCAGCTTGGGACTAGCGGGACTCGAGCAGTACTTC. The chain combines TRBV11-2 with TRBJ2-7, with 13 bases aligning to TRBD2. The V segment lost 3 bases and the J segment 6 bases; nucleotides outside the gene matches: 2. Germline loops: CDR1 SGHAT, CDR2 FQNNGV. The CDR3 extends over 14 amino acids.

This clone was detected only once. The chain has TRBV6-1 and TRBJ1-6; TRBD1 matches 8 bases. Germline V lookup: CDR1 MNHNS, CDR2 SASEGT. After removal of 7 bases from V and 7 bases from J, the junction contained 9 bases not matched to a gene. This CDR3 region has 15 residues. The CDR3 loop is CASKEDRATNSPLHF. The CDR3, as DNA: TGTGCCAGCAAGGAGGACAGGGCGACGAATTCACCCCTCCACTTT.

The CDR3 region is CASSLETSGYTDTQYF. CDR3 sequence (DNA): TGTGCCAGCAGCTTAGAGACTAGCGGCTACACAGATACGCAGTATTTT. This rearrangement joins TRBV11-2 to TRBJ2-3, with TRBD2 matching over 9 bases. With V trimmed by 0 bases and J by 2 bases, 3 bases remained unmatched. The CDR3 length is 16 residues. Looked up from germline, CDR1 is SGHAT and CDR2 is FQNNGV.

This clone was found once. DNA of the CDR3: TGTGCCAGCAGTTCCCTTAGCGGGAGACGCAATGAGCAGTTCTTC. Protein: CASSSLSGRRNEQFF. The J gene is TRBJ2-1, the V gene TRBV27; 9 bases align to TRBD2. Looked up from germline, CDR1 is MNHEY and CDR2 is SMNVEV (reference sequence). V was pared by 4 bases and J by 6 bases, with 7 bases of the junction left unmatched. The CDR3 is 15 amino acids.

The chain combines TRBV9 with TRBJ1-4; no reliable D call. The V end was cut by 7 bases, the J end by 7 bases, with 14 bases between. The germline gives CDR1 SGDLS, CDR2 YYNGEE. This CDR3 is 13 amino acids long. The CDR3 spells CASSGDLGEKLFF. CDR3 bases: TGTGCCAGCTCCGGGGATTTAGGTGAAAAACTGTTTTTT.

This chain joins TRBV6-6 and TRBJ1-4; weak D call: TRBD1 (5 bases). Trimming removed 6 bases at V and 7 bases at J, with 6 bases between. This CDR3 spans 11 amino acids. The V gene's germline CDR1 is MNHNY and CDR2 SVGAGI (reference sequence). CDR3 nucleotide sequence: TGTGCCAGCAGCCAGGGTGAAAAACTGTTTTTT. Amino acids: CASSQGEKLFF.

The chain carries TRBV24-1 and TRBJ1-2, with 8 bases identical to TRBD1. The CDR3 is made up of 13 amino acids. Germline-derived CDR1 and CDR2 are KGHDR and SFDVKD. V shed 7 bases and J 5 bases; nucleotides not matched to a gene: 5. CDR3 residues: CATREGQDYGYTF. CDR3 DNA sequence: TGTGCCACCAGAGAGGGACAGGATTATGGCTACACCTTC.

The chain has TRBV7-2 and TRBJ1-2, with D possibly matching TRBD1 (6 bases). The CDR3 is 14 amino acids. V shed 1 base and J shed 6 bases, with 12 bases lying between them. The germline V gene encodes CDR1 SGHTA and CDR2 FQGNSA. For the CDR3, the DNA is TGTGCCAGCAGCTTAGTCGGACAGATGGATGGCTACACCTTC. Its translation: CASSLVGQMDGYTF.

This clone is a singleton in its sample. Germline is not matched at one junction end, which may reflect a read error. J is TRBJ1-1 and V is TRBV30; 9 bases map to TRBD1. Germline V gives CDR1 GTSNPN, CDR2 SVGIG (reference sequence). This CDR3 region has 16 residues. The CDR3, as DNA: TGTGCCTGGACCTTAACAGGGGGCTATGTGAAGACTGAAGCTTTCTTT. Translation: CAWTLTGGYVKTEAFF.

The CDR3 region has the DNA TGTGCCAGCAGCTTAGTAATGGGACTAGCCCGAGAGACCCAGTACTTC. It encodes CASSLVMGLARETQYF. The chain has TRBV7-2 and TRBJ2-5, with 9 bases that match TRBD2. V dropped 1 base and J dropped 4; count of bases not matched to a gene: 7. Per germline, CDR1 SGHTA and CDR2 FQGNSA. This CDR3 comprises 16 residues.

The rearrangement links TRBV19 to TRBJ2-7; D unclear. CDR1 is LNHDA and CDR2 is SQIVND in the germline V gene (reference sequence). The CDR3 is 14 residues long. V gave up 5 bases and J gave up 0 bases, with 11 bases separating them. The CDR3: CASSPRTTSYEQYF. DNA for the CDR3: TGTGCCAGTAGTCCGAGAACTACCTCCTACGAGCAGTACTTC.

CDR3 loop: CASSPQTRDSYEQYF. In nucleotides, the CDR3 is TGTGCCAGCAGCCCGCAGACGAGGGATTCCTACGAGCAGTACTTC. The chain combines TRBV4-2 with TRBJ2-7; tentatively, D is TRBD2 (5 bases). This CDR3 has 15 amino acids. The germline V gene has CDR1 LGHNA and CDR2 YNFKEQ. With 4 bases removed from V and 1 base from J, the gap between germline ends came to 14 bases.

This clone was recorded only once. CDR3 coding DNA: TGTGCCAGCAGCCCCCAGGGAAGGGGCTACACCTTC. Translated, it gives CASSPQGRGYTF. The chain carries TRBV9 and TRBJ1-2; TRBD1 is a possible D gene (5 bases). The V end lost 4 bases, the J end lost 8 bases, and 12 bases lay between the germline ends. This CDR3 contains 12 residues. The V gene's germline CDR1 is SGDLS and CDR2 YYNGEE. The entire variable domain, with the rest obtained from reference TRBV9 and TRBJ1-2, is as follows: DSGVTQTPKHLITATGQRVTLRCSPRSGDLSVYWYQQSLDQGLQFLIQYYNGEERAKGNILERFSAQQFPDLHSELNLSSLELGDSALYFCASSPQGRGYTFGSGTRLTVV.

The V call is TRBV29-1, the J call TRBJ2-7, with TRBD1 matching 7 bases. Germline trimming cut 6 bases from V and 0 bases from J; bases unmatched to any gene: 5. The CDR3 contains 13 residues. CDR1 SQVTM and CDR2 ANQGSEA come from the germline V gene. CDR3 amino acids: CSVRQGPSYEQYF. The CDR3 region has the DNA TGCAGCGTACGACAGGGCCCCTCCTACGAGCAGTACTTC.

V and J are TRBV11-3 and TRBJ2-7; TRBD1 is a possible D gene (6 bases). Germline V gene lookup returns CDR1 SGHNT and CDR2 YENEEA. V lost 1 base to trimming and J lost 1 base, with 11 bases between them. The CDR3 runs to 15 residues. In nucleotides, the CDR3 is TGTGCCAGCAGCTTAGGCAGGGGCGATTCCTACGAGCAGTACTTC. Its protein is CASSLGRGDSYEQYF.